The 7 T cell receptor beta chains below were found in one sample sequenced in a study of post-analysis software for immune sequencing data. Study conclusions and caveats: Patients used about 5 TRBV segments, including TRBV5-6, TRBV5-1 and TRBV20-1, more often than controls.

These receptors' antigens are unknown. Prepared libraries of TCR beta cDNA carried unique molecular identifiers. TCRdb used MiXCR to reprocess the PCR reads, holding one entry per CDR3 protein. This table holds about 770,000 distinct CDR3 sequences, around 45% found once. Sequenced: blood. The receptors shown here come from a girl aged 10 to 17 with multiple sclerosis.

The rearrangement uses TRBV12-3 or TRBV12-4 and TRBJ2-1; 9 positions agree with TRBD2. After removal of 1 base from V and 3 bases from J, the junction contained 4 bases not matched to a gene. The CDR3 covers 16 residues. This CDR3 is CASSLERLAVYNEQFF. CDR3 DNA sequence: TGTGCCAGCAGTTTAGAGAGACTAGCGGTCTACAATGAGCAGTTCTTC.

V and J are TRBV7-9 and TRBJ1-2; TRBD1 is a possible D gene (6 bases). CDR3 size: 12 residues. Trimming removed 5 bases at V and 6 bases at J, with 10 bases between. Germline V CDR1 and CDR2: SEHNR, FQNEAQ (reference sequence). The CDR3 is CASSLTGHGYTF. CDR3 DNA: TGTGCCAGCAGCCTTACAGGGCATGGCTACACCTTC.

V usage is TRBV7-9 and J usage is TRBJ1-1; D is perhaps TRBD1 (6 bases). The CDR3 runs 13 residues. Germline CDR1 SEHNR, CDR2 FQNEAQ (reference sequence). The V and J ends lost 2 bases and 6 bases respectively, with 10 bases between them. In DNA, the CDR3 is TGTGCCAGCAGCTTACAGGGGAGCGCTGAAGCTTTCTTT. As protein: CASSLQGSAEAFF.

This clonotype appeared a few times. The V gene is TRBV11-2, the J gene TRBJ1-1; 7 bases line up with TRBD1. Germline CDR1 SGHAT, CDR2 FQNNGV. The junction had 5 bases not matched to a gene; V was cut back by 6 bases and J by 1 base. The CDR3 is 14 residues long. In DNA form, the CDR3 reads TGTGCCAGCAGAAATCAGGGGGGGAACACTGAAGCTTTCTTT. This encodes CASRNQGGNTEAFF.

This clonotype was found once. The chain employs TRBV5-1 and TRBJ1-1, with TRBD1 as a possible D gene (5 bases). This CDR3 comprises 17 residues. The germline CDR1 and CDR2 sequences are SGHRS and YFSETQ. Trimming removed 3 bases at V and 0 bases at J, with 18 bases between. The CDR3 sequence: CASSWGTATYMNTEAFF. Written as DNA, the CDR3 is TGCGCCAGCAGCTGGGGGACGGCCACCTATATGAACACTGAAGCTTTCTTT.

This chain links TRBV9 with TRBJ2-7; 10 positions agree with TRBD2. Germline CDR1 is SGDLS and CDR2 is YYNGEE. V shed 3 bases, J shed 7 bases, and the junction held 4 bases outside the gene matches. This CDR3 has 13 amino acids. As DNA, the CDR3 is TGTGCCAGCAGCGCGGGGACTAGCGAGGAGCAGTACGTC. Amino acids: CASSAGTSEEQYV.

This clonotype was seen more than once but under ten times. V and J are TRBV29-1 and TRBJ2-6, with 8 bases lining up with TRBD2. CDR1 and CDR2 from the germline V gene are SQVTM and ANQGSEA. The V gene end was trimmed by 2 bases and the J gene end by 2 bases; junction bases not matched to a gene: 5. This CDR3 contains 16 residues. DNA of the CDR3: TGCAGCGTTGAATTGCAGGGACTAGCTGGGGCCAACGTCCTGACTTTC. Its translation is CSVELQGLAGANVLTF.